This T cell receptor beta chain is from a study of cytomegalovirus exposure and HLA in healthy donors. Whole-study findings and limits: More clonal expansion characterized HLA-associated TCR beta chains than equally common others in a later analysis. For most TCR beta V segments, an earlier analysis put the productive rate at about 87% or about 30% of the time. A later analysis linked fewer than 20,000 TCR beta sequences to HLA alleles at 0.05 false discovery rate. Accurate predictions that matched the HLA-A and HLA-B alleles of most subjects were reportedly made from TCR beta sequences.

The PCR used 60 Vbeta and 13 Jbeta primers. The data were produced by immunoSEQ multiplex PCR, yet TCRdb's version contains in-frame clones alone and is incomplete. The profile shows roughly 110,000 clones, about two thirds of them singletons. For this clone: Its antigen is not known.

The CDR3 is made up of 15 amino acids. V was trimmed by 2 bases and J by 4 bases, leaving 12 bases between them. CDR1 and CDR2 (germline): SGHVS, FQNEAQ. The TCR sequence derives from a boy between 10 and 17 years old in good health and CMV-seronegative. Sequencing was done on a sample of PBMCs. V usage is TRBV7-8 and J usage is TRBJ1-5; no reliable D call. The CDR3 coding sequence is TGTGCCAGCAGCTTATCCAGCCTAGGAAATCAGCCCCAGCATTTT. Protein sequence: CASSLSSLGNQPQHF. Looking up the rest from reference TRBV7-8 and TRBJ1-5 gives the full variable domain: GAGVSQSPRYKVAKRGQDVALRCDPISGHVSLFWYQQALGQGPEFLTYFQNEAQLDKSGLPSDRFFAERPEGSVSTLKIQRTQQEDSAVYLCASSLSSLGNQPQHFGDGTRLSIL.